These 20 T cell receptor beta chains came from one sample sequenced in a study of T cell changes during pregnancy in multiple sclerosis. The repertoire was sequenced with immunoSEQ multiplex PCR; TCRdb's copy has only in-frame clones and lacks some. Of 60,000 or so clones listed, roughly 87% are singletons. This specimen was peripheral blood, taken in the second trimester of pregnancy. These receptors were obtained from a female donor in good health, enrolled as a control in a pregnancy study.

V usage is TRBV28 and J usage is TRBJ2-3, with TRBD1 matching 9 bases. The V and J ends lost 6 bases and 2 bases, in that order; junction bases with no gene match: 12. Looked up from germline, CDR1 is MDHEN and CDR2 is SYDVKM. The CDR3 covers 17 residues. Here the CDR3 reads CASSTIPGTGYTDTQYF. The DNA for the CDR3 is TGTGCCAGCAGCACCATCCCAGGGACAGGGTACACAGATACGCAGTATTTT. Variable domain in full (rest from reference TRBV28 and TRBJ2-3): DVKVTQSSRYLVKRTGEKVFLECVQDMDHENMFWYRQDPGLGLRLIYFSYDVKMKEKGDIPEGYSVSREKKERFSLILESASTNQTSMYLCASSTIPGTGYTDTQYFGPGTRLTVL.

This chain joins TRBV18 and TRBJ2-6, with TRBD2 as a possible D gene (5 bases). There are 16 residues in the CDR3. The germline V and J ends were trimmed by 4 bases and 2 bases, with 12 bases remaining between them. The germline CDR1 and CDR2 sequences are KGHSH and LQKENI. CDR3 sequence: CASSLGMRAGANVLTF. Written as DNA, the CDR3 is TGTGCCAGCTCACTGGGTATGCGGGCTGGGGCCAACGTCCTGACTTTC.

This clone was seen only a few times. V is TRBV6-5 and J is TRBJ1-1; unclear D gene. V shed 2 bases and J shed 7 bases, with 8 bases lying between them. This CDR3 comprises 12 residues. Per the germline V gene, CDR1 is MNHEY and CDR2 is SVGAGI. DNA of the CDR3: TGTGCCAGCAGTTACAGGGCGGGTGAAGCTTTCTTT. Its protein is CASSYRAGEAFF.

V and J are TRBV5-8 and TRBJ2-1, with D possibly TRBD1 on 5 matching bases. CDR1 and CDR2 (germline): SGHTS, YDEGEE. V lost 2 bases and J 5 bases, leaving 17 bases between the germline ends. CDR3 length equals 16 residues. In DNA form, the CDR3 reads TGTGCCAGCAGCTTTTTGAGTTCACAGGCGAACAATGAGCAGTTCTTC. Its translation: CASSFLSSQANNEQFF.

This rearrangement joins TRBV7-9 to TRBJ1-4, with D perhaps TRBD1 (5 bases). This CDR3 is 14 amino acids long. V dropped 6 bases and J dropped 4 bases, with 12 bases sitting between them. Germline CDR1 and CDR2: SEHNR and FQNEAQ (reference sequence). CDR3: CASSRGNLNEKLFF. In DNA, the CDR3 is TGTGCCAGCAGTCGGGGGAACCTTAATGAAAAACTGTTTTTT.

The V gene is TRBV28, the J gene TRBJ2-3; 16 nucleotides agree with TRBD2. This CDR3 spans 15 amino acids. Trimming removed 8 bases from V and 5 bases from J; junction bases left unmatched: 4. Germline-derived CDR1 and CDR2 are MDHEN and SYDVKM. The CDR3 nucleotides are TGTGCCAGCGGGACTAGCGGGAGGGTAGGAGATACGCAGTATTTT. It translates to CASGTSGRVGDTQYF.

V and J are TRBV2 and TRBJ1-6; D gene unclear. This CDR3 has 13 residues. Germline CDR1 reads SNHLY; CDR2 reads FYNNEI. Trimming pared 7 bases from V and 10 bases from J, leaving 14 bases between. The CDR3 here is CASINELRSPLHF. CDR3 DNA sequence: TGTGCCAGCATCAACGAGTTGCGGTCACCCCTCCACTTT.

The rearrangement joins TRBV28 to TRBJ2-6, with TRBD1 as a possible D gene (5 bases). The germline gives CDR1 MDHEN, CDR2 SYDVKM. The CDR3 consists of 16 residues. Trimming stripped 4 bases from V and 0 bases from J, with 10 bases between. The CDR3 DNA sequence: TGTGCCAGCAGTTCAGGGTCACCCTCTGGGGCCAACGTCCTGACTTTC. It specifies CASSSGSPSGANVLTF.

The chain couples TRBV9 to TRBJ1-6; possibly TRBD1 for D (6 bases). There are 16 residues in the CDR3. V dropped 1 base and J dropped 2 bases, with 10 bases sitting between them. Germline CDR1 and CDR2: SGDLS and YYNGEE. DNA for the CDR3: TGTGCCAGCAGCGTACGGGACACCGCCTATAATTCACCCCTCCACTTT. Encoded protein: CASSVRDTAYNSPLHF.

The rearrangement joins TRBV6-6 to TRBJ1-3; D possibly corresponds to TRBD1 (6 bases). Germline assignment: CDR1 MNHNY and CDR2 SVGAGI (reference sequence). The CDR3 totals 14 residues. Trimming took 4 bases from V and 1 from J, leaving 8 bases between them. The CDR3 DNA reads as TGTGCCAGCAGTTTGACAGGTTCTGGAAACACCATATATTTT. Its protein is CASSLTGSGNTIYF.

The chain couples TRBV18 to TRBJ1-2; 8 bases are a match to TRBD1. V dropped 3 bases and J dropped 6; count of bases not matched to a gene: 3. CDR1 and CDR2 (germline): KGHSH, LQKENI. This CDR3 has 13 residues. In nucleotides, the CDR3 is TGTGCCAGCTCACCTTTGGACAGGGATGGCTACACCTTC. Its protein product is CASSPLDRDGYTF.

This chain links TRBV29-1 with TRBJ2-7, with D possibly being TRBD1 (5 bases). Trimming pared 3 bases from V and 3 bases from J, leaving 9 bases between. Germline V CDR1 and CDR2: SQVTM, ANQGSEA. This CDR3 spans 12 amino acids. In DNA, the CDR3 is TGCAGCGTTGATTGGGGCAGCTACGAGCAGTACTTC. It translates to CSVDWGSYEQYF.

The chain recombines TRBV5-1 with TRBJ2-7; the match to TRBD1 covers 8 bases. Germline CDR1 is SGHRS and CDR2 is YFSETQ. The CDR3 extends over 15 amino acids. V dropped 4 bases and J dropped 7; count of bases not matched to a gene: 13. The CDR3, as DNA: TGCGCCAGCAGCCCGTGGACAGGGAGAAGTGAGGAGCAGTACTTC. Amino acids: CASSPWTGRSEEQYF.

This chain joins TRBV5-6 and TRBJ1-1; TRBD1 might be the D (6 bases). This CDR3 has 12 amino acids. The V end was cut by 6 bases, the J end by 4 bases, with 10 bases between. The germline V gene has CDR1 SGHDT and CDR2 YYEEEE. CDR3 protein: CASNRVGTEAFF. CDR3 nucleotide sequence: TGTGCCAGCAACAGGGTGGGCACTGAAGCTTTCTTT.

V and J are TRBV7-8 and TRBJ2-2, with D perhaps TRBD1 (6 bases). V lost 5 bases, J lost 6 bases, and 19 bases lay in between. The germline CDR1 and CDR2 sequences are SGHVS and FQNEAQ. This CDR3 region has 16 residues. CDR3 nucleotides: TGTGCCAGCAGCCAGAATCGGGACATAAGGGCCGGGGAGCTGTTTTTT. It translates to CASSQNRDIRAGELFF.

This chain links TRBV5-6 with TRBJ2-1; no clear D gene. Germline V gene lookup returns CDR1 SGHDT and CDR2 YYEEEE. The CDR3 sequence is 14 residues long. V lost 0 bases, J lost 6 bases, and 10 bases lay in between. CDR3 region: CASSLVSVSNEQFF. The CDR3 bases are TGTGCCAGCAGCTTGGTCAGCGTATCCAATGAGCAGTTCTTC.

CDR3 DNA sequence: TGTGCCAGCAGTTTCCTAGCGGGAGACTACAATGAGCAGTTCTTC. Translated, it gives CASSFLAGDYNEQFF. This rearrangement joins TRBV27 to TRBJ2-1; 10 nucleotides line up with TRBD2. The ends lost 3 bases at V and 3 bases at J; junction bases unmatched: 2. Germline CDR1 is MNHEY and CDR2 is SMNVEV (reference sequence). This CDR3 region has 15 residues.

The rearrangement uses TRBV15 and TRBJ1-4, with D possibly being TRBD1 (6 bases). V lost 5 bases to trimming and J lost 4 bases, with 14 bases between them. CDR3 size: 15 residues. The V gene's germline CDR1 is LNHNV and CDR2 YYDKDF (reference sequence). CDR3 DNA: TGTGCCACCAGCCCCCGACAGGAGATTAATGAAAAACTGTTTTTT. As protein: CATSPRQEINEKLFF. Full variable domain (outside the CDR3, taken from reference TRBV15 and TRBJ1-4): DAMVIQNPRYQVTQFGKPVTLSCSQTLNHNVMYWYQQKSSQAPKLLFHYYDKDFNNEADTPDNFQSRRPNTSFCFLDIRSPGLGDTAMYLCATSPRQEINEKLFFGSGTQLSVL.

This chain connects TRBV5-1 to TRBJ2-3; D is undetermined. Germline V CDR1 and CDR2: SGHRS, YFSETQ. The CDR3 loop spans 12 amino acids. V dropped 5 bases and J dropped 1 base, with 5 bases sitting between them. CDR3 in DNA: TGCGCCAGCAGTCCCGGCACAGATACGCAGTATTTT. Protein: CASSPGTDTQYF.

This chain links TRBV7-9 with TRBJ2-7; 13 bases fit TRBD2. Germline assignment: CDR1 SEHNR and CDR2 FQNEAQ (reference sequence). Trimming removed 3 bases from V and 7 bases from J; junction bases left unmatched: 3. The CDR3 has 14 amino acids. The CDR3, as DNA: TGTGCCAGCAGCTTTGGGACTAGCGGGGTTGAGCAGTACTTC. Amino acid sequence: CASSFGTSGVEQYF.